The clone carrying this T cell receptor (beta chain) came up a few times. What it recognizes is unknown. As the CDR3 is not closed by the conserved phenylalanine or tryptophan, this likely results from a read error. This sample stems from a study of tumor and adjacent non-tumor tissue in lung cancer. The wider study: Patients comprised 12 adenocarcinoma, a couple of squamous cell carcinoma and 1 small cell lung cancer. Stage I to III disease affected some 11 men and about five women aged roughly 31 to 76. The study, taken as a whole, reports: Higher tumor TCR diversity was associated with shorter survival. In normal lung, the top 100 clones were significantly more dominant than in tumor.

The library came from three nested PCR rounds adapted from ARM-PCR protocols. TCRdb itself ran the multiplex PCR reads through MiXCR, one entry per CDR3 protein. Counted here are approximately 90,000 distinct CDR3 sequences, 76% occurring once; the ten biggest clones make up less than 25%. The germline V gene encodes CDR1 SGHRS and CDR2 YFSETQ. The CDR3 has 16 amino acids. V dropped 0 bases and J dropped 0 bases, with 10 bases sitting between them. RNA was extracted from bulk tissue without any cell sorting. Distant lung tissue was collected more than 3 cm away from the tumor edge. The receptor comes from a woman aged 50 to 60 with non-small cell lung cancer. The source material was distant non-tumor lung tissue. V and J are TRBV5-1 and TRBJ2-1; tentatively, D is TRBD2 (5 bases). CDR3 sequence (DNA): TGCGCCAGCAGCTTGGAGGCGGGTAGCTCCTACAATGAGCAGTTCCTC. Translation: CASSLEAGSSYNEQFL.